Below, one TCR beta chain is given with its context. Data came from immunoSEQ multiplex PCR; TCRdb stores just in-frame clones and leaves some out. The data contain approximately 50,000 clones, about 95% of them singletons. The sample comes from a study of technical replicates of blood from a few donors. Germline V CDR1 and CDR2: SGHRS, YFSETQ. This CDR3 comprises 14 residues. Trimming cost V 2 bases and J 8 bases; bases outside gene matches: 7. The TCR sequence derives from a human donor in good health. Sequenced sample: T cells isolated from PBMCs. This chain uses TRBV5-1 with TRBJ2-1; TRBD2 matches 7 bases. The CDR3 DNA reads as TGCGCCAGCAGCTTATGGGACTACAGTGATGAGCAGTTCTTC. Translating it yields CASSLWDYSDEQFF.